This T cell receptor beta chain was identified during a study of blood T cell repertoires in COVID-19. Across the study: Sites across the United States, Italy and Spain contributed samples from acute and convalescent COVID-19.

With 6 bases clipped from V and 0 bases from J, the junction kept 3 bases outside the gene matches. There are 14 residues in the CDR3. Germline loops: CDR1 MDHEN, CDR2 SYDVKM. Measured with immunoSEQ multiplex PCR; TCRdb has only the in-frame clones, and not every one. This sample has roughly 160,000 clones; more than 85% occur once, and the top ten carry over 7%. This clonotype was sampled from a woman aged 45-60 years who had recovered from COVID-19. Sequencing was performed on PBMCs or T cells enriched from blood (not recorded which). The V and J genes are TRBV28 and TRBJ2-7; 9 bases agree with TRBD1. In DNA form, the CDR3 reads TGTGCCAGCAGCGACAGGGGGAGCTCCTACGAGCAGTACTTC. It is translated as CASSDRGSSYEQYF. The whole variable domain, remainder taken from reference TRBV28 and TRBJ2-7, is DVKVTQSSRYLVKRTGEKVFLECVQDMDHENMFWYRQDPGLGLRLIYFSYDVKMKEKGDIPEGYSVSREKKERFSLILESASTNQTSMYLCASSDRGSSYEQYFGPGTRLTVT.